Presented here are 18 T cell receptor beta chains from one specimen sequenced in a study of cytomegalovirus exposure and HLA in healthy donors. Method: immunoSEQ multiplex PCR; TCRdb's copy keeps in-frame clones and lacks some. This table has over 80,000 clones, roughly 85% appearing once. Sequencing was performed on PBMCs. The receptor set was obtained from a young man in good health and CMV-seropositive.

The chain combines TRBV27 with TRBJ1-4, with 7 bases identical to TRBD1. Germline V CDR1 and CDR2: MNHEY, SMNVEV (reference sequence). V gave up 4 bases and J gave up 4 bases; unmatched junction bases: 6. CDR3 length: 15 amino acids. CDR3 residues: CASSSGTALNEKLFF. CDR3 nucleotides: TGTGCCAGCAGTTCAGGGACAGCGCTTAATGAAAAACTGTTTTTT.

V and J are TRBV20-1 and TRBJ1-4; no firm D call. V was clipped by 7 bases and J by 8 bases, with 8 bases between them. The germline gives CDR1 DFQATT, CDR2 SNEGSKA (reference sequence). The CDR3 runs 10 residues. The CDR3 protein is CSDSWEKLFF. In DNA form, the CDR3 reads TGCAGTGACAGTTGGGAAAAACTGTTTTTT.

There are a few counts of this clone. This chain connects TRBV18 to TRBJ1-4; D is ambiguous. Between the trimmed V and J ends, which lost 2 bases and 0 bases, there was a span of 4 bases. The CDR3 is 14 residues long. From germline, CDR1 is KGHSH and CDR2 LQKENI. CDR3 nucleotides: TGTGCCAGCTCACCAGGCTCAACTAATGAAAAACTGTTTTTT. Translated: CASSPGSTNEKLFF. Full variable domain (outside the CDR3, taken from reference TRBV18 and TRBJ1-4): NAGVMQNPRHLVRRRGQEARLRCSPMKGHSHVYWYRQLPEEGLKFMVYLQKENIIDESGMPKERFSAEFPKEGPSILRIQQVVRGDSAAYFCASSPGSTNEKLFFGSGTQLSVL.

This clone has only one observation. The rearrangement joins TRBV29-1 to TRBJ2-3, with 8 bases lining up with TRBD1. The length of the CDR3 is 13 residues. Germline trimming cut 8 bases from V and 0 bases from J; bases unmatched to any gene: 4. Germline CDR1 reads SQVTM; CDR2 reads ANQGSEA. CDR3 sequence: CSLGQGSTDTQYF. As DNA, the CDR3 is TGCAGCCTAGGACAGGGAAGCACAGATACGCAGTATTTT.

V is TRBV27 and J is TRBJ1-4; 10 bases agree with TRBD1. Germline V gene sequence: CDR1 MNHEY, CDR2 SMNVEV (reference sequence). This CDR3 is built from 15 residues. After removal of 7 bases from V and 8 bases from J, the junction contained 10 bases not matched to a gene. The chain's CDR3 is CASKRGGQGSEKLFF. The CDR3 nucleotides read TGTGCCAGCAAACGGGGGGGACAGGGGTCGGAAAAACTGTTTTTT.

The CDR3 is CASSRRVQETQYF. The CDR3 DNA is TGCGCCAGCAGCCGCAGGGTCCAAGAGACCCAGTACTTC. The chain recombines TRBV5-1 with TRBJ2-5, with D tentatively TRBD1 (5 bases). The CDR3 loop spans 13 amino acids. V gave up 4 bases and J gave up 1 base, with 8 bases separating them. The germline gives CDR1 SGHRS, CDR2 YFSETQ.

The rearrangement links TRBV7-9 to TRBJ1-3; D is possibly TRBD1 (6 bases). CDR1 and CDR2 (germline): SEHNR, FQNEAQ (reference sequence). The V and J ends lost 2 bases and 4 bases respectively, with 15 bases between them. The CDR3 covers 16 residues. The CDR3 bases are TGTGCCAGCAGCTTAACAGGGAAAGCATCAGGAAACACCATATATTTT. Amino acids: CASSLTGKASGNTIYF.

This clone was detected only once. The chain has TRBV7-9 and TRBJ2-5, with 14 bases fitting TRBD2. The CDR3 runs to 15 residues. The ends lost 3 bases at V and 4 bases at J; junction bases unmatched: 1. Germline V CDR1 and CDR2: SEHNR, FQNEAQ (reference sequence). The CDR3 DNA follows: TGTGCCAGCAGCTTGGGGACTAGCGGGAGAGAGACCCAGTACTTC. Its protein product is CASSLGTSGRETQYF.

DNA of the CDR3: TGTGCCAGCAGCCTCCGGACAGGTGCAGGAAACACCATATATTTT. Protein sequence: CASSLRTGAGNTIYF. The chain is built from TRBV13 and TRBJ1-3, with 7 bases matching TRBD1. This CDR3 contains 15 residues. Germline CDR1 is PRHDT and CDR2 is FYEKMQ (reference sequence). J lost 4 bases, V lost 5 bases, and 8 bases had no gene match.

A remark on this clone: A read error may be the cause here, since a much bigger clone is one base away. Other DNA sequences in this specimen translate into the identical CDR3. The chain employs TRBV2 and TRBJ2-7, with 9 bases matching TRBD1. Per the germline V gene, CDR1 is SNHLY and CDR2 is FYNNEI. The ends lost 4 bases at V and 4 bases at J; junction bases unmatched: 2. This CDR3 has 13 residues. CDR3 protein: CASSVGQGYEQYF. The CDR3 nucleotides are TGTGCCAGCAGTGTGGGACAGGGATACGAGCAGTACTTC.

There are a few counts of this clone. The chain carries TRBV30 and TRBJ2-1, with 7 bases matching TRBD2. The CDR3 sequence is 15 residues long. The trim removed 4 bases at V and 4 bases at J, leaving 10 bases unmatched. Looked up from germline, CDR1 is GTSNPN and CDR2 is SVGIG (reference sequence). The CDR3, as DNA: TGTGCCTGGACCCCGGTGCATAGCGGGTACAATGAGCAGTTCTTC. It translates to CAWTPVHSGYNEQFF. The variable domain in full, completed from reference TRBV30 and TRBJ2-1, reads SQTIHQWPATLVQPVGSPLSLECTVEGTSNPNLYWYRQAAGRGLQLLFYSVGIGQISSEVPQNLSASRPQDRQFILSSKKLLLSDSGFYLCAWTPVHSGYNEQFFGPGTRLTVL.

This clone was observed a few times. The gene calls are TRBV7-8 and TRBJ2-7, with 11 bases that match TRBD2. The germline V gene encodes CDR1 SGHVS and CDR2 FQNEAQ. The ends lost 5 bases at V and 3 bases at J; junction bases unmatched: 6. The CDR3 runs 15 residues. The CDR3 sequence: CASSERLAGYYEQYV. Here the CDR3 DNA reads TGTGCCAGCAGCGAGCGACTAGCGGGGTACTACGAGCAGTACGTC.

The chain combines TRBV28 with TRBJ2-5; 11 nucleotides align to TRBD1. CDR3 length: 16 residues. The germline CDR1 and CDR2 sequences are MDHEN and SYDVKM. V trimming: 6 bases; J trimming: 1 base; junction bases outside the gene matches: 7. As DNA, the CDR3 is TGTGCCAGCAGGAAGGACAGGGGGCTTGTCCAAGAGACCCAGTACTTC. Translation gives CASRKDRGLVQETQYF.

This chain links TRBV28 with TRBJ1-1; possibly TRBD1 for D (6 bases). Germline lookup yields CDR1 MDHEN and CDR2 SYDVKM. CDR3 length: 14 amino acids. Trimming pared 4 bases from V and 1 base from J, leaving 10 bases between. The CDR3 nucleotides are TGTGCCAGCAGTTCCCCAGGGGCGAACACTGAAGCTTTCTTT. As protein: CASSSPGANTEAFF. The whole variable domain, filled in from reference TRBV28 and TRBJ1-1, reads DVKVTQSSRYLVKRTGEKVFLECVQDMDHENMFWYRQDPGLGLRLIYFSYDVKMKEKGDIPEGYSVSREKKERFSLILESASTNQTSMYLCASSSPGANTEAFFGQGTRLTVV.

The CDR3 spells CASNSGGNNEQFF. The CDR3, as DNA: TGTGCCAGCAATTCGGGGGGGAACAATGAGCAGTTCTTC. The chain recombines TRBV11-2 with TRBJ2-1; 8 nucleotides align to TRBD2. With 7 bases clipped from V and 5 bases from J, the junction kept 4 bases outside the gene matches. Germline CDR1 and CDR2: SGHAT and FQNNGV. This CDR3 is 13 amino acids long. Using reference TRBV11-2 and TRBJ2-1 for the parts outside the CDR3, the full variable domain is EAGVAQSPRYKIIEKRQSVAFWCNPISGHATLYWYQQILGQGPKLLIQFQNNGVVDDSQLPKDRFSAERLKGVDSTLKIQPAKLEDSAVYLCASNSGGNNEQFFGPGTRLTVL.

This rearrangement joins TRBV4-1 to TRBJ2-7; TRBD2 matches at 14 bases. CDR1 and CDR2 (germline): MGHRA, YSYEKL. V shed 1 base, J shed 7 bases, and the junction held 9 bases outside the gene matches. The CDR3 has 17 residues. The CDR3 bases are TGCGCCAGCAGCCAAGGGGCCCCGGGACTAGCGGGAGCTGAGCAGTACTTC. Protein product: CASSQGAPGLAGAEQYF.

The chain links TRBV4-2 to TRBJ2-1; unclear D gene. The CDR3 is made up of 13 amino acids. Trimming shortened V by 1 base and J by 8 bases, and 9 bases separated the two germline ends. From germline, CDR1 is LGHNA and CDR2 YNFKEQ. The chain's CDR3 is CASSQGLLDEQFF. CDR3 nucleotide sequence: TGTGCCAGCAGCCAAGGACTCCTAGATGAGCAGTTCTTC.

This clone was observed once. The V call is TRBV5-1, the J call TRBJ2-3, with TRBD1 matching over 8 bases. Germline V gives CDR1 SGHRS, CDR2 YFSETQ. Unmatched junction bases numbered 7, after V lost 4 bases and J lost 0 bases. This CDR3 has 16 residues. The CDR3 DNA sequence: TGCGCCAGCAGCATCGGACAGGGATCTAGCACAGATACGCAGTATTTT. This encodes CASSIGQGSSTDTQYF.